Presented here are 7 T cell receptor beta chains from one specimen sequenced in a study of control samples from healthy donors and cancer patients. Assay used: immunoSEQ multiplex PCR; TCRdb lists only in-frame clones, some missing. The sample lists 100,000 to 150,000 clones; around 87% were seen once. The sequenced material came from blood. These receptors were collected from a man in his 60s in good health.

V is TRBV5-4 and J is TRBJ2-3; D not certain. The germline CDR1 and CDR2 sequences are SGHNT and YYREEE (reference sequence). V was clipped by 4 bases and J by 4 bases, with 7 bases between them. This CDR3 has 12 amino acids. CDR3 nucleotides: TGTGCCAGCAGCGGGGTTTCAGATACGCAGTATTTT. Its protein product is CASSGVSDTQYF. Full variable domain (missing parts from reference TRBV5-4 and TRBJ2-3): ETGVTQSPTHLIKTRGQQVTLRCSSQSGHNTVSWYQQALGQGPQFIFQYYREEENGRGNFPPRFSGLQFPNYSSELNVNALELDDSALYLCASSGVSDTQYFGPGTRLTVL.

This chain uses TRBV7-9 with TRBJ1-1; D gene unclear. Germline V gene data show CDR1 as SEHNR and CDR2 as FQNEAQ (reference sequence). CDR3 length equals 12 residues. The germline V and J ends were trimmed by 4 bases and 2 bases, with 5 bases remaining between them. The CDR3 bases are TGTGCCAGCAGCTCATCAAACACTGAAGCTTTCTTT. Amino acids: CASSSSNTEAFF.

The chain uses TRBV7-9 and TRBJ1-2; D call uncertain. The CDR3 has 10 amino acids. CDR1 is SEHNR and CDR2 is FQNEAQ in the germline V gene (reference sequence). V lost 8 bases and J 5 bases, leaving 6 bases between the germline ends. The CDR3 sequence is CASGEYGYTF. The DNA of the CDR3 is TGTGCCAGCGGTGAATATGGCTACACCTTC.

The genes are TRBV12-3 or TRBV12-4 and TRBJ1-3; no clear D. The V end was cut by 2 bases, the J end by 7 bases, with 6 bases between. This CDR3 contains 12 residues. CDR3 in amino acids: CASSLSENTIYF. Here the CDR3 DNA reads TGTGCCAGCAGTTTATCGGAGAACACCATATATTTT.

The V and J genes are TRBV5-5 and TRBJ1-4; D might be TRBD1 (5 bases). This CDR3 comprises 16 residues. The germline gives CDR1 SGHKS, CDR2 YYEKEE (reference sequence). With 4 bases removed from V and 3 bases from J, the gap between germline ends came to 16 bases. The CDR3 nucleotides read TGTGCCAGCAGCCCGTTCAGTGGGGGATCTAATGAAAAACTGTTTTTT. Translated, it gives CASSPFSGGSNEKLFF. Based on the CDR3 plus reference TRBV5-5 and TRBJ1-4, the full variable domain is DAGVTQSPTHLIKTRGQQVTLRCSPISGHKSVSWYQQVLGQGPQFIFQYYEKEERGRGNFPDRFSARQFPNYSSELNVNALLLGDSALYLCASSPFSGGSNEKLFFGSGTQLSVL.

This clone was detected once. The chain recombines TRBV15 with TRBJ1-6; 12 nucleotides agree with TRBD1. The ends lost 5 bases at V and 9 bases at J; junction bases unmatched: 5. The CDR3 is 15 residues long. Germline CDR1 reads LNHNV; CDR2 reads YYDKDF (reference sequence). The CDR3 DNA sequence: TGTGCCACCAGCGGCCGGGACAGGGGGCTTTCACCCCTCCACTTT. This encodes CATSGRDRGLSPLHF.

The chain has TRBV12-3 or TRBV12-4 and TRBJ2-7, with D possibly called TRBD1 or TRBD2 (6 bases each). This CDR3 contains 13 residues. V was shortened by 4 bases and J by 5 bases, with 12 bases between the two germline ends. In DNA, the CDR3 is TGTGCCAGCAGTTCTCGGGGGCGGAACGAGCAGTACTTC. This codes for CASSSRGRNEQYF.